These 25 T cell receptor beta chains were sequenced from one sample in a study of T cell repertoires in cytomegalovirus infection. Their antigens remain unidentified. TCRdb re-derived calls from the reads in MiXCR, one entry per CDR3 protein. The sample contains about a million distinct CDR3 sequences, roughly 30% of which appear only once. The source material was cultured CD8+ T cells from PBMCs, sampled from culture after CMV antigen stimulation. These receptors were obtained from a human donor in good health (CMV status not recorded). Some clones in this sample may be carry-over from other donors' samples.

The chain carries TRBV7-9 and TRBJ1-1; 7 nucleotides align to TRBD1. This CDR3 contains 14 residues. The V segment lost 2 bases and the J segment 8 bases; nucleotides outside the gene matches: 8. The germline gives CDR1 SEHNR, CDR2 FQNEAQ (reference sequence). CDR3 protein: CASSLSGTAREAFF. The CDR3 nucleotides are TGTGCCAGCAGCTTAAGTGGGACAGCGAGAGAAGCTTTCTTT.

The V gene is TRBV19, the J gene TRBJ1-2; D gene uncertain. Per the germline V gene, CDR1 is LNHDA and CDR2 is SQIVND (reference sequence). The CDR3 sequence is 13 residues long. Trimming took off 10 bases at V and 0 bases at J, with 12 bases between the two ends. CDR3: CAKTGISNYGYTF. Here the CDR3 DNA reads TGTGCCAAAACGGGGATTTCTAACTATGGCTACACCTTC.

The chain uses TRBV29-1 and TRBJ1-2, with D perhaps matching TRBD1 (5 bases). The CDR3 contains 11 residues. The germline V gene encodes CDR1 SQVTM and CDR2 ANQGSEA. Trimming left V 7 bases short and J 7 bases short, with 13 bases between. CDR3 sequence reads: CSAQTELGYTF. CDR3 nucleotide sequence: TGCAGCGCCCAGACAGAGCTTGGCTACACCTTC.

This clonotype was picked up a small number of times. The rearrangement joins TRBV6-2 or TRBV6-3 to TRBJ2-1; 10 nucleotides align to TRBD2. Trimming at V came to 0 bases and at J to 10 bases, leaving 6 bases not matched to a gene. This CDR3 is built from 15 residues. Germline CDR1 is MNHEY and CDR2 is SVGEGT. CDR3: CASSYSLAGAAEQFF. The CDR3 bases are TGTGCCAGCAGTTACTCCCTAGCGGGGGCCGCGGAGCAGTTCTTC.

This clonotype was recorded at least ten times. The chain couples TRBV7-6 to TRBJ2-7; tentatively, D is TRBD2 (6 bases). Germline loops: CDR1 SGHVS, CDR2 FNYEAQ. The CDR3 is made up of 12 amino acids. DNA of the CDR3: TGTGCGGCCCGGCGGGGTGCGGGGGAGCAGTACTTC. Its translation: CAARRGAGEQYF.

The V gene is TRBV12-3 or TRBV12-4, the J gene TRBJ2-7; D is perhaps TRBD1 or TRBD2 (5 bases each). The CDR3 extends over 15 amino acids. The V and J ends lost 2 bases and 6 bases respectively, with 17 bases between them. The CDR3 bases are TGTGCCAGCAGTTTATCCGGGGCCAACGCGGGCGAGCAGTACGTC. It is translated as CASSLSGANAGEQYV.

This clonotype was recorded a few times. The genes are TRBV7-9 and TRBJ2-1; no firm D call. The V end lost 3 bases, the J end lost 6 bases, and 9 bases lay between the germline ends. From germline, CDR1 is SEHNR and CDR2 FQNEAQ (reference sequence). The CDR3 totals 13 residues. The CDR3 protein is CASSFPAFNEQFF. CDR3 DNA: TGTGCCAGCAGCTTCCCGGCATTCAATGAGCAGTTCTTC.

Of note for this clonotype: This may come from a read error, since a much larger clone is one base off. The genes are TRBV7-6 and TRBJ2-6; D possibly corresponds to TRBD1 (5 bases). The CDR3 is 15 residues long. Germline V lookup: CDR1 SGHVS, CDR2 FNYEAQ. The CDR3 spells CASSLDGTGANVLIF. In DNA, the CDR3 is TGTGCCAGCAGCTTAGACGGAACTGGGGCCAACGTCCTGATTTTC. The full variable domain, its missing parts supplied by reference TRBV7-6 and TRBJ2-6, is GAGVSQSPRYKVTKRGQDVALRCDPISGHVSLYWYRQALGQGPEFLTYFNYEAQQDKSGLPNDRFSAERPEGSISTLTIQRTEQRDSAMYRCASSLDGTGANVLIFGAGSRLTVL.

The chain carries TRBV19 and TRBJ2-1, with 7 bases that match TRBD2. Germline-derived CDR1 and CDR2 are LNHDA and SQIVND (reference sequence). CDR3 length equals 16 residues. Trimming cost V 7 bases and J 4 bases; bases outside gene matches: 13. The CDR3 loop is CASTPIVGGDYNEQFF. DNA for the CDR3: TGTGCCAGTACCCCAATTGTGGGGGGGGATTACAATGAGCAGTTCTTC.

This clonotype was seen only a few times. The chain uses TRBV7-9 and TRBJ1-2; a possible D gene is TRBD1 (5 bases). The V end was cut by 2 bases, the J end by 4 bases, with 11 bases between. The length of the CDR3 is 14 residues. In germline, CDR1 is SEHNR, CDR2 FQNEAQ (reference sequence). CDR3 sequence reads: CASSLSKRGYGYTF. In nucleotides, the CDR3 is TGTGCCAGCAGCTTAAGTAAGAGGGGCTATGGCTACACCTTC.

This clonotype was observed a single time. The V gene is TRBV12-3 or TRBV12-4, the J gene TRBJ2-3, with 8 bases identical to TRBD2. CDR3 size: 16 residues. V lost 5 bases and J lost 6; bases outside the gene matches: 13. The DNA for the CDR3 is TGTGCCAGCAGTCCGCGACTAGCGCCCCACCGTGATACGCAGTATTTT. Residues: CASSPRLAPHRDTQYF.

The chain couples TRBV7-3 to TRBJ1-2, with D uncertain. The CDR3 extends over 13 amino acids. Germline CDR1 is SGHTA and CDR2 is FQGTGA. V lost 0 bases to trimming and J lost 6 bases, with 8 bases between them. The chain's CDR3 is CASSLTFGDGYTF. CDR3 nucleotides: TGTGCCAGCAGCTTAACGTTTGGGGATGGCTACACCTTC.

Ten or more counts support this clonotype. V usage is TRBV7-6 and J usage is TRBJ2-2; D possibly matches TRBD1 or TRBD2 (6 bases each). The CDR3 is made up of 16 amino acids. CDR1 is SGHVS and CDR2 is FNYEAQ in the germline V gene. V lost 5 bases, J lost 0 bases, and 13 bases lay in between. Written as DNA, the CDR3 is TGTGCCAGCAGCCCGGGGGCCCTAACGAACACCGGGGAGCTGTTTTTT. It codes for CASSPGALTNTGELFF.

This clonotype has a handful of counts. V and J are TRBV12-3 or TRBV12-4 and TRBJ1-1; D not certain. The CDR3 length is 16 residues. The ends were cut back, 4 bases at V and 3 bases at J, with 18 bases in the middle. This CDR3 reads CASSSSAYPGDTEAFF. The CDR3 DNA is TGTGCCAGCAGTTCCTCCGCCTACCCGGGAGACACTGAAGCTTTCTTT.

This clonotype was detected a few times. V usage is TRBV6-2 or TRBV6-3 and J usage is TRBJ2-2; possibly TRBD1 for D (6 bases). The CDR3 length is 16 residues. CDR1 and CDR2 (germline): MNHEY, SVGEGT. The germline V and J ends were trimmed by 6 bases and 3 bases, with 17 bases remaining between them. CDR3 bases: TGTGCCAGCAGCTATGCGGTAGGACAGTACACCGGGGAGCTGTTTTTT. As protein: CASSYAVGQYTGELFF.

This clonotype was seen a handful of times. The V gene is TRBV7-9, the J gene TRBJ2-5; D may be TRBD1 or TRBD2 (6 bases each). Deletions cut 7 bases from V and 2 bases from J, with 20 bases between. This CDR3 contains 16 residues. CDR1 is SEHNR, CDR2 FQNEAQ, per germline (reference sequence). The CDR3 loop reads CASTSAEGGLQETQYF. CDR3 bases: TGTGCCAGCACCTCGGCGGAGGGGGGTCTTCAAGAGACCCAGTACTTC.

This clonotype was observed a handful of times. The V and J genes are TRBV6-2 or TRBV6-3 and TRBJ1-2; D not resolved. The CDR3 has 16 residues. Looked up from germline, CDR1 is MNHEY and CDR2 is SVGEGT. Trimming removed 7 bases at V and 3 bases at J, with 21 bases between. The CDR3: CASISGELTADYGYTF. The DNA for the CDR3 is TGTGCCAGCATCTCCGGGGAGCTGACTGCCGACTATGGCTACACCTTC.

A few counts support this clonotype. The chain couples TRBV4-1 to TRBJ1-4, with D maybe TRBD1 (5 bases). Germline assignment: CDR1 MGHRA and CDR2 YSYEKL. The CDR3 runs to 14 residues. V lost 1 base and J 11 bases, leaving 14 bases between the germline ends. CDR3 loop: CASSQAPGQGKLFF. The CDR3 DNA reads TGCGCCAGCAGCCAAGCCCCGGGGCAGGGCAAACTGTTTTTT.

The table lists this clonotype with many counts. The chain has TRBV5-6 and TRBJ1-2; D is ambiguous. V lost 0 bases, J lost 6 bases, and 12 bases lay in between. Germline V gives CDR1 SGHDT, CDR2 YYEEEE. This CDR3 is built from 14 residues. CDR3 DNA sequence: TGTGCCAGCAGCTTGGAGGCCAGTAGAAATGGCTACACCTTC. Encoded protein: CASSLEASRNGYTF.

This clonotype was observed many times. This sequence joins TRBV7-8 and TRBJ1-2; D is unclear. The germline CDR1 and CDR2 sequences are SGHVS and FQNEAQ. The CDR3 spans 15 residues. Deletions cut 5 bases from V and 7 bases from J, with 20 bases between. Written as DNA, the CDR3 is TGTGCCAGCAGCCCTCAACCGGGAGTGGGTCCTGGCTACACCTTC. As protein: CASSPQPGVGPGYTF.

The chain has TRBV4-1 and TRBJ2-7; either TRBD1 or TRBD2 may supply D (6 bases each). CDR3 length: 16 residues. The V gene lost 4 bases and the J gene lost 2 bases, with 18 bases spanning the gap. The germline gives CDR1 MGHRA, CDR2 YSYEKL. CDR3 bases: TGCGCCAGCAGCCCACAAGGCGGGACACCGACCTACGAGCAGTACTTC. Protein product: CASSPQGGTPTYEQYF.

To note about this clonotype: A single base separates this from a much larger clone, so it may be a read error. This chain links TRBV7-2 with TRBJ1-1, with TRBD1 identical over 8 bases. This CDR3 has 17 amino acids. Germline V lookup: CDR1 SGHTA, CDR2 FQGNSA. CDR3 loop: CASSTPDRVRANTVAFF. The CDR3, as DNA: TGTGCCAGCAGCACACCGGACAGGGTGAGGGCGAACACTGTAGCTTTCTTT.

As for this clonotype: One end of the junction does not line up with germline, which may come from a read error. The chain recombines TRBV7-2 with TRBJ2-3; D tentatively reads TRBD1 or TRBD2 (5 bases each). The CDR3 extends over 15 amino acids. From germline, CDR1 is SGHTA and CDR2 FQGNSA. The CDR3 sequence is CASTLYGASTDMQYF. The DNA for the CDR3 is TGTGCCAGCACCCTTTACGGGGCTAGCACAGATATGCAGTATTTT.

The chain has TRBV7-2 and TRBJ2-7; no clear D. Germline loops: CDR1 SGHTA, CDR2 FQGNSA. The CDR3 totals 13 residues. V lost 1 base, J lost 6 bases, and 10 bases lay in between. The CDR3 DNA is TGTGCCAGCAGCTTAGGAGGAGTTGCCGAGCAGTACTTC. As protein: CASSLGGVAEQYF.

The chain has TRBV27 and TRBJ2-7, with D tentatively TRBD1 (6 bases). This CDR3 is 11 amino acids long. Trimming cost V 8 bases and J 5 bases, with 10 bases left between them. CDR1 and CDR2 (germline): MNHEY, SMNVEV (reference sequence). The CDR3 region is CASGYRDEQYF. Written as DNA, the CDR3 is TGTGCCAGCGGATACAGGGACGAGCAGTACTTC.